This is a list of T cell receptor beta chains from one sample in a study of blood T cell repertoires in COVID-19. Profiling relied on immunoSEQ multiplex PCR, and the TCRdb table lists in-frame clones only, not all of them. The data contain roughly 290,000 clones, roughly 90% of them singletons. What was sequenced was PBMCs or T cells enriched from blood (not recorded which). All receptors derive from a woman between 18 and 29 years old with acute COVID-19. CDR3s include the opening cysteine and the closing phenylalanine or tryptophan. The D gene is left open where the match is weak. Expanded clones are given a class, and other clones once, few, many or no size at all.

v_gene	j_gene	abundance	d_gene	CDR3aa	CDR3nt
TRBV29-1	TRBJ2-3	-	-	CSVDRNPAGGIPYPTDTQYF	TGCAGCGTTGACCGAAACCCGGCAGGGGGGATCCCGTACCCCACAGATACGCAGTATTTT
TRBV6-5	TRBJ2-1	-	-	CASSLYPYNEQFF	TGTGCCAGCAGTCTATATCCTTACAATGAGCAGTTCTTC
TRBV7-9	TRBJ2-7	once	TRBD2	CASSLSGILEQYF	TGTGCCAGCAGCTTAAGCGGGATCCTCGAGCAGTACTTC
TRBV12-3/TRBV12-4	TRBJ1-2	-	TRBD1	CASRPDRAGYTF	TGTGCCAGCAGACCGGACAGGGCTGGCTACACCTTC
TRBV18	TRBJ2-5	few	-	CASRPGQSYETQYF	TGTGCCAGCCGACCAGGACAGAGCTATGAGACCCAGTACTTC
TRBV19	TRBJ1-1	-	-	CASSRSLGGMNTEAFF	TGTGCCAGTTCCCGGAGTTTGGGGGGAATGAACACTGAAGCTTTCTTT
TRBV20-1	TRBJ2-3	-	TRBD2	CSASMGLVGDTQYF	TGCAGTGCTAGTATGGGACTAGTGGGCGATACGCAGTATTTT
TRBV5-5	TRBJ2-3	few	-	CASSLERGTDTQYF	TGTGCCAGCAGCCTGGAGCGGGGCACAGATACGCAGTATTTT
TRBV27	TRBJ2-7	once	TRBD1	CASSNRDSSYEQYF	TGTGCCAGCAGTAACCGGGACAGCTCCTACGAGCAGTACTTC
TRBV7-9	TRBJ1-2	few	-	CASSRGLFGYTF	TGTGCCAGCAGCCGAGGACTCTTTGGCTACACCTTC
TRBV3-1/TRBV3-2	TRBJ2-7	few	-	CASSPPGGEQYF	TGTGCCAGCAGCCCGCCGGGCGGGGAGCAGTACTTC
TRBV15	TRBJ1-2	once	-	CATSSPGEFYGYTF	TGTGCCACCAGCAGTCCCGGAGAATTCTATGGCTACACCTTC
TRBV4-3	TRBJ1-6	-	-	CASSSGTSLYNSPLHF	TGCGCCAGCAGCTCCGGGACAAGCCTTTATAATTCACCCCTCCACTTT
TRBV19	TRBJ1-2	once	-	CASSSRDSFYGYTF	TGTGCCAGTAGTAGCCGGGATTCCTTCTATGGCTACACCTTC
TRBV28	TRBJ2-7	once	-	CASSLIGITYEQYF	TGTGCCAGCAGTTTAATCGGTATCACCTACGAGCAGTACTTC
TRBV5-4	TRBJ1-6	-	-	CASSSESGNSPLHF	TGTGCCAGCAGCTCTGAGTCGGGGAATTCACCCCTCCACTTT
TRBV27	TRBJ2-1	-	-	CASSFAGSSYNEQFF	TGTGCCAGCAGTTTTGCCGGGAGCTCCTACAATGAGCAGTTCTTC
TRBV5-1	TRBJ1-1	-	TRBD1	CASSSRDRGTEAFF	TGCGCCAGCAGTTCCCGGGACAGGGGCACTGAAGCTTTCTTT
TRBV7-8	TRBJ2-3	-	-	CASKNSGAGTDTQYF	TGTGCCAGCAAAAATAGCGGAGCGGGCACAGATACGCAGTATTTT
TRBV5-6	TRBJ1-1	-	-	CASSLGAPTNTEAFF	TGTGCCAGCAGCTTGGGAGCACCTACGAACACTGAAGCTTTCTTT
TRBV4-2	TRBJ2-1	-	TRBD2	CASSQDLAGYNEQFF	TGTGCCAGCAGCCAAGATTTAGCGGGCTACAATGAGCAGTTCTTC
TRBV10-2	TRBJ1-2	-	-	CASSESQSLKIQGGLGYGYTF	TGCGCCAGCAGTGAGTCGCAATCATTAAAAATACAGGGAGGGCTTGGCTATGGCTACACCTTC
TRBV10-3	TRBJ2-7	few	TRBD2	CAISEASGIYEQYF	TGTGCCATCAGTGAGGCTAGCGGTATATACGAGCAGTACTTC
TRBV7-9	TRBJ2-1	few	TRBD2	CASSLSGRGHNEQFF	TGTGCCAGCAGCCTAAGCGGGAGAGGGCACAATGAGCAGTTCTTC
TRBV27	TRBJ1-3	-	TRBD1	CASSITGVGNTIYF	TGTGCCAGCAGTATAACAGGGGTTGGAAACACCATATATTTT
TRBV30	TRBJ1-1	-	TRBD1	CAWSALRDRTQNTEAFF	TGTGCCTGGAGTGCCCTACGGGACAGGACACAGAACACTGAAGCTTTCTTT
TRBV28	TRBJ2-1	few	TRBD1	CASSLSGGNNEQFF	TGTGCCAGCAGTTTATCAGGGGGCAACAATGAGCAGTTCTTC
TRBV5-4	TRBJ2-7	-	TRBD2	CASSPRREGLYEQYF	TGTGCCAGCAGCCCGAGGCGGGAGGGCCTCTACGAGCAGTACTTC
TRBV4-1	TRBJ1-6	-	TRBD1	CASSHGQGVNSPLHF	TGCGCCAGCAGCCACGGCCAGGGGGTTAATTCACCCCTCCACTTT